This is a list of T cell receptor beta chains from one sample in a study of cytomegalovirus exposure and HLA in healthy donors. The data were produced by immunoSEQ multiplex PCR, yet TCRdb's version contains in-frame clones alone and is incomplete. The table shows some 200,000 clones, with 81% occurring only once. The sample comprised PBMCs. These receptors all stem from a man aged 50 or older in good health and CMV-seronegative. Both conserved end residues are part of each CDR3. The D gene is left open where the match is weak. Clone size is stated in some rows and not others, as once, few, many or a class when expanded.

v_gene	d_gene	abundance	j_gene	CDR3aa	CDR3nt
TRBV7-9	NA	NA	TRBJ1-1	CASCKSQNTEAFF	TGTGCCAGCTGCAAGAGCCAAAACACTGAAGCTTTCTTT
TRBV7-9	TRBD1	NA	TRBJ2-1	CSSSLRTGLRNEQFF	TGTTCCAGCAGCTTAAGGACAGGCCTTCGGAATGAGCAGTTCTTC
TRBV12-5	NA	NA	TRBJ2-7	CASDSPGRFSYEQYF	TGTGCTAGTGACTCGCCCGGCAGGTTCTCCTACGAGCAGTACTTC
TRBV25-1	NA	once	TRBJ2-7	CASSSDSLRNEQYF	TGTGCCAGCAGCTCAGACAGTTTAAGGAACGAGCAGTACTTC
TRBV7-2	TRBD1	NA	TRBJ2-3	CASSLAGVYTGGGTDTQYF	TGTGCCAGCAGCTTAGCGGGGGTATATACAGGGGGAGGCACAGATACGCAGTATTTT
TRBV15	NA	NA	TRBJ2-6	CATSRVGGGSSGANVLTF	TGTGCCACCAGCAGAGTAGGGGGGGGTTCCTCTGGGGCCAACGTCCTGACTTTC
TRBV7-9	NA	NA	TRBJ1-1	CASSPRGTEAFF	TGTGCCAGCAGCCCGAGAGGGACTGAAGCTTTCTTT
TRBV4-3	NA	once	TRBJ2-6	CASSQEPVLGANVLTF	TGCGCCAGCAGCCAGGAGCCTGTACTGGGGGCCAACGTCCTGACTTTC
TRBV7-7	NA	once	TRBJ2-2	CASSLARDRNTGELFF	TGTGCCAGCAGCTTAGCGCGGGACAGGAACACCGGGGAGCTGTTTTTT
TRBV7-9	NA	NA	TRBJ2-1	CSSSPPYNEQFF	TGTTCCAGCAGCCCCCCATACAATGAGCAGTTCTTC
TRBV7-7	NA	NA	TRBJ2-2	CASSLEGANTGELFF	TGTGCCAGCAGCTTAGAAGGGGCGAACACCGGGGAGCTGTTTTTT
TRBV6-1	TRBD2	NA	TRBJ2-5	CASSETLAGGFETQYF	TGTGCCAGCAGTGAAACCCTAGCGGGGGGGTTCGAGACCCAGTACTTC
TRBV10-3	NA	NA	TRBJ1-5	CAINNRTGQPQHF	TGTGCCATCAACAACAGGACCGGTCAGCCCCAGCATTTT
TRBV29-1	NA	NA	TRBJ2-2	CSVASTGELFF	TGCAGCGTTGCTAGCACCGGGGAGCTGTTTTTT
TRBV9	TRBD2	NA	TRBJ2-1	CASSVEIAGSYNEQFF	TGTGCCAGCAGCGTAGAGATAGCGGGGTCCTACAATGAGCAGTTCTTC
TRBV27	NA	NA	TRBJ2-2	CASSPSAGELFF	TGTGCCAGCAGTCCCAGTGCCGGGGAGCTGTTTTTT
TRBV29-1	NA	NA	TRBJ1-3	CSAGVGPNPGNTIYF	TGCAGCGCTGGGGTGGGGCCGAACCCGGGAAACACCATATATTTT
TRBV7-8	NA	NA	TRBJ1-1	CASSLFGAGTEAFF	TGTGCCAGCAGCTTATTCGGGGCGGGGACTGAAGCTTTCTTT
TRBV7-3	TRBD2	once	TRBJ2-7	CASSREGSGGPWEQYF	TGTGCCAGCAGCCGTGAGGGAAGCGGGGGCCCGTGGGAGCAGTACTTC
TRBV19	NA	once	TRBJ2-2	CASRQEGGTGELFF	TGTGCCAGTAGACAAGAGGGTGGAACCGGGGAGCTGTTTTTT
TRBV4-2	NA	NA	TRBJ1-1	CASSQSGRNTEAFF	TGTGCCAGCAGCCAAAGTGGGAGGAACACTGAAGCTTTCTTT
TRBV18	NA	once	TRBJ2-3	CASSPGGATDTQYF	TGTGCCAGCTCCCCCGGGGGAGCGACAGATACGCAGTATTTT
TRBV1	NA	NA	TRBJ1-2	CTSSQDGSGDYYGYTF	TGCACCAGCAGCCAAGATGGGTCCGGGGACTACTATGGCTACACCTTC
TRBV7-9	TRBD1	NA	TRBJ1-1	CASSLGARTGVTEAFF	TGTGCCAGCAGCTTAGGTGCCCGGACAGGGGTAACTGAAGCTTTCTTT
TRBV19	NA	NA	TRBJ1-3	CASSIPGQKSSGNTIYF	TGTGCCAGTAGTATACCGGGACAAAAGAGCTCTGGAAACACCATATATTTT
TRBV29-1	NA	NA	TRBJ2-7	CSGSTSPTYEQYF	TGCAGCGGGTCGACAAGCCCGACCTACGAGCAGTACTTC
TRBV11-2	NA	NA	TRBJ2-7	CASSSPRHRDTPYEQYF	TGTGCCAGCAGCTCTCCAAGGCACAGGGATACCCCCTACGAGCAGTACTTC
TRBV10-3	NA	NA	TRBJ1-1	CAISAGQRLNTEAFF	TGTGCCATCAGTGCCGGACAGCGGCTAAACACTGAAGCTTTCTTT
TRBV15	NA	NA	TRBJ2-1	CATSRDRIGRGGDEQFF	TGTGCCACCAGCAGAGATCGTATCGGCAGGGGTGGCGATGAGCAGTTCTTC
TRBV7-6	TRBD2	NA	TRBJ2-7	CASSFYLAGDLIDEQYF	TGTGCCAGCAGCTTTTATCTAGCGGGGGATTTGATCGACGAGCAGTACTTC
TRBV2	TRBD1	few	TRBJ1-5	CASSGTGDQPQHF	TGTGCCAGCAGTGGGACAGGTGATCAGCCCCAGCATTTT
TRBV30	NA	NA	TRBJ1-2	CAWSQTGLGGYTF	TGTGCCTGGAGTCAAACAGGGTTAGGTGGCTACACCTTC
TRBV30	NA	NA	TRBJ1-1	CAWMDTNTEAFF	TGTGCCTGGATGGACACGAACACTGAAGCTTTCTTT
TRBV4-2	TRBD2	NA	TRBJ2-3	CASSQLAGTSTDTQYF	TGTGCCAGCAGCCAGCTAGCGGGGACTAGCACAGATACGCAGTATTTT
TRBV30	NA	NA	TRBJ1-1	CAWGTGPGGAFF	TGTGCCTGGGGTACAGGTCCCGGGGGGGCTTTCTTT
TRBV11-2	NA	NA	TRBJ2-7	CASSLSEVWNEQYF	TGTGCCAGCAGCTTATCAGAGGTCTGGAACGAGCAGTACTTC
TRBV4-3	NA	NA	TRBJ1-1	CASSQAQKTEAFF	TGCGCCAGCAGCCAAGCTCAGAAAACTGAAGCTTTCTTT
TRBV7-9	TRBD2	NA	TRBJ2-5	CASSSVAGVQETQYF	TGTGCCAGCAGCTCTGTAGCGGGGGTACAAGAGACCCAGTACTTC
TRBV6-5	TRBD1	NA	TRBJ1-6	CASSRDRVLSPLHF	TGTGCCAGCAGTCGGGACAGGGTCTTGTCACCCCTCCACTTT
TRBV9	NA	few	TRBJ2-3	CASSVRDPVEGDTDTQYF	TGTGCCAGCAGCGTCCGTGACCCGGTAGAAGGGGACACAGATACGCAGTATTTT
TRBV6-5	NA	once	TRBJ1-2	CASSEGRPSGYTF	TGTGCCAGCAGTGAAGGCAGACCTAGCGGCTACACCTTC
TRBV19	TRBD2	NA	TRBJ2-7	CASSISGASHYEQYF	TGTGCCAGTAGTATTAGCGGGGCTTCTCACTACGAGCAGTACTTC
TRBV7-8	NA	NA	TRBJ2-7	CASSLNPGGYEQYF	TGTGCCAGCAGCTTAAATCCAGGGGGGTACGAGCAGTACTTC
TRBV5-6	NA	NA	TRBJ1-2	CASSLPRTASYGYTF	TGTGCCAGCAGCCTACCTAGGACAGCCTCCTATGGCTACACCTTC
TRBV6-1	NA	NA	TRBJ2-7	CASSERGVGGREQYF	TGTGCCAGCAGTGAACGGGGGGTCGGGGGCAGGGAGCAGTACTTC